These 10 T cell receptor beta chains share one sample of origin, sequenced in a study of Graves' ophthalmopathy and Graves' hyperthyroidism. As the template, RNA transcripts were used to amplify TCR beta CDR3 regions. Scientists carried out first-round RT-PCR using HTBI primers and then a second-round multiplex PCR. In TCRdb, the multiplex PCR reads were re-called with MiXCR into one record per CDR3 protein. This repertoire shows fewer than 400,000 distinct CDR3 sequences, approximately 20% found once; its top ten account for 1.5% to 2%. The specimen was peripheral blood. The source is a woman younger than 35 with Graves' ophthalmopathy.

This clonotype was counted at least ten times. The chain has TRBV27 and TRBJ1-2; D is perhaps TRBD1 (5 bases). This CDR3 spans 15 amino acids. Germline loops: CDR1 MNHEY, CDR2 SMNVEV (reference sequence). The V end was cut by 5 bases, the J end by 4 bases, with 17 bases between. CDR3 in DNA: TGTGCCAGCAGTCCCCCCGGGGGTGCCACCTATGGCTACACCTTC. This translates into CASSPPGGATYGYTF.

The sample holds many counts of this clonotype. This chain joins TRBV20-1 and TRBJ1-5; D not resolved. V was clipped by 5 bases and J by 1 base, with 9 bases between them. The CDR3 has 13 residues. Germline loops: CDR1 DFQATT, CDR2 SNEGSKA (reference sequence). CDR3 residues: CSAPLGSNQPQHF. Here the CDR3 DNA reads TGCAGTGCTCCTCTCGGGAGCAATCAGCCCCAGCATTTT.

This clonotype was seen at least ten times. The rearrangement joins TRBV28 to TRBJ2-2; D tentatively fits TRBD1 or TRBD2 (6 bases each). The CDR3 is 14 residues long. Germline V gene lookup returns CDR1 MDHEN and CDR2 SYDVKM. V shed 4 bases and J shed 7 bases, with 13 bases lying between them. CDR3 sequence: CASSWRGDGGELFF. CDR3 coding DNA: TGTGCCAGCAGTTGGAGGGGGGATGGCGGGGAGCTGTTTTTT.

The chain is built from TRBV6-1 and TRBJ1-5; D remains ambiguous. CDR1 and CDR2 from the germline V gene are MNHNS and SASEGT. V lost 5 bases to trimming and J lost 3 bases, with 11 bases between them. The length of the CDR3 is 14 residues. The CDR3 sequence is CASSPQEYNQPQHF. The CDR3 nucleotides read TGTGCCAGCAGTCCTCAGGAGTACAATCAGCCCCAGCATTTT.

At least ten counts were recorded for this clonotype. The chain links TRBV6-1 to TRBJ1-6, with 7 bases that match TRBD1. J gave up 10 bases and V 2 bases, and 17 bases lay outside the gene matches. Germline V lookup: CDR1 MNHNS, CDR2 SASEGT. This CDR3 has 18 amino acids. CDR3 amino acids: CASSEWDLTTGEGSPLHF. CDR3 sequence (DNA): TGTGCCAGCAGTGAATGGGACCTTACTACAGGGGAAGGGTCACCCCTCCACTTT.

This clonotype appeared many times. The chain joins TRBV20-1 to TRBJ2-5, with TRBD2 matching 8 bases. Germline CDR1 and CDR2: DFQATT and SNEGSKA (reference sequence). The CDR3 covers 18 residues. V trimming: 3 bases; J trimming: 5 bases; junction bases outside the gene matches: 20. For the CDR3, the DNA is TGCAGTGCTAGGATAGAGGCGGGGGGCCGTTGGTCGAGGGAGACCCAGTACTTC. Amino acids: CSARIEAGGRWSRETQYF.

This clonotype was observed at least ten times. The genes are TRBV28 and TRBJ1-5; D is unresolved. The CDR3 is made up of 14 amino acids. The V end was cut by 6 bases, the J end by 2 bases, with 11 bases between. Germline CDR1 MDHEN, CDR2 SYDVKM. CDR3 amino acids: CASRPFSGNQPQHF. CDR3 coding DNA: TGTGCCAGCAGACCATTCTCCGGCAATCAGCCCCAGCATTTT.

The CDR3 here is CSAPGTGPYEQYF. The CDR3 nucleotides are TGCAGTGCGCCCGGGACTGGCCCCTACGAGCAGTACTTC. The chain is built from TRBV20-1 and TRBJ2-7; D may be TRBD2 (6 bases). The CDR3 runs 13 residues. V shed 6 bases and J shed 2 bases, with 14 bases lying between them. In germline, CDR1 is DFQATT, CDR2 SNEGSKA (reference sequence).

This clonotype was seen ten or more times. The chain recombines TRBV6-2 or TRBV6-3 with TRBJ1-1; 7 nucleotides match TRBD1. J lost 4 bases, V lost 2 bases, and 7 bases had no gene match. The CDR3 is 15 residues long. Germline assignment: CDR1 MNHEY and CDR2 SVGEGT. This chain's CDR3 is CASSYRPTGATEAFF. DNA of the CDR3: TGTGCCAGCAGTTACCGACCCACAGGGGCCACTGAAGCTTTCTTT.

This clonotype was seen many times. The DNA of the CDR3 is TGTGCCAGCAGGACAGGTAGCAATCAGCCCCAGCATTTT. Translated: CASRTGSNQPQHF. This chain links TRBV7-2 with TRBJ1-5; a weak D match, TRBD1 (6 bases). The V and J ends lost 6 bases and 0 bases respectively, with 6 bases between them. This CDR3 has 13 amino acids. Germline V gives CDR1 SGHTA, CDR2 FQGNSA. Drawing the rest from reference TRBV7-2 and TRBJ1-5, the complete variable domain is GAGVSQSPSNKVTEKGKDVELRCDPISGHTALYWYRQSLGQGLEFLIYFQGNSAPDKSGLPSDRFSAERTGGSVSTLTIQRTQQEDSAVYLCASRTGSNQPQHFGDGTRLSIL.